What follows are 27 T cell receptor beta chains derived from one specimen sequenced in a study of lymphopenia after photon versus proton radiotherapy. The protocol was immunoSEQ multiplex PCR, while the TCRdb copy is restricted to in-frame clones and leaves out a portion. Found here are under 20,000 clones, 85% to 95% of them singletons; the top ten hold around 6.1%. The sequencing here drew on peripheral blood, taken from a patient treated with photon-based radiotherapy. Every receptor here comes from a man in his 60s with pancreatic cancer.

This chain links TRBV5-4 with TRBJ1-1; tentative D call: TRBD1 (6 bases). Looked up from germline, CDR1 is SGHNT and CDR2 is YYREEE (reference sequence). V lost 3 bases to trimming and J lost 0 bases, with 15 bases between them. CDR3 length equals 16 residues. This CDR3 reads CASSSTTGWVNTEAFF. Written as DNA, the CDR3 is TGTGCCAGCAGCTCAACCACAGGGTGGGTGAACACTGAAGCTTTCTTT.

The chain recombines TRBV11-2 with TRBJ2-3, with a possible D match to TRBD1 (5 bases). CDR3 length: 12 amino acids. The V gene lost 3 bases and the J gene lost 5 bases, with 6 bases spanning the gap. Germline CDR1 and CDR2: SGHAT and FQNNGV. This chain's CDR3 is CASSLTEDTQYF. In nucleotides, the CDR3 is TGTGCCAGCAGCTTGACAGAAGATACGCAGTATTTT. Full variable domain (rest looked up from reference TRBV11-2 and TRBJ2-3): EAGVAQSPRYKIIEKRQSVAFWCNPISGHATLYWYQQILGQGPKLLIQFQNNGVVDDSQLPKDRFSAERLKGVDSTLKIQPAKLEDSAVYLCASSLTEDTQYFGPGTRLTVL.

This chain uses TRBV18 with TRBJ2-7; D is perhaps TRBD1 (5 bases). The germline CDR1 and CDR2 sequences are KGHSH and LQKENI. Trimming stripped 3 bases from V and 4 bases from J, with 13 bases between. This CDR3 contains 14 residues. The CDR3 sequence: CASSPPTGVYEQYF. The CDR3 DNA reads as TGTGCCAGCTCACCTCCAACAGGTGTTTACGAGCAGTACTTC. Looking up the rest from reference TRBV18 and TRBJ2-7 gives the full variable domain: NAGVMQNPRHLVRRRGQEARLRCSPMKGHSHVYWYRQLPEEGLKFMVYLQKENIIDESGMPKERFSAEFPKEGPSILRIQQVVRGDSAAYFCASSPPTGVYEQYFGPGTRLTVT.

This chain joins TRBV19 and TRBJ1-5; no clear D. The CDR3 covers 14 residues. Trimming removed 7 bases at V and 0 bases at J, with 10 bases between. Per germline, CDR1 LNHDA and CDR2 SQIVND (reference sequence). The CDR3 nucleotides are TGTGCCAGTATATCGGGGTATAGCAATCAGCCCCAGCATTTT. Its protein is CASISGYSNQPQHF.

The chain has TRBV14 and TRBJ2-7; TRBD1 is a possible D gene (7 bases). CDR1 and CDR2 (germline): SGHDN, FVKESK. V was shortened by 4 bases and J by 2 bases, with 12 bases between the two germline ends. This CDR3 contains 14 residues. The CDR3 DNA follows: TGTGCCAGCAGCCCGCAGGGGGGCACCTACGAGCAGTACTTC. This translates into CASSPQGGTYEQYF.

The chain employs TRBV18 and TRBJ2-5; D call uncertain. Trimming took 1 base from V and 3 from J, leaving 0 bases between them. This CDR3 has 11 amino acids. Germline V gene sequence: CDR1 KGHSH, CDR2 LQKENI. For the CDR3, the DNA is TGTGCCAGCTCACCACAAGAGACCCAGTACTTC. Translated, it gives CASSPQETQYF. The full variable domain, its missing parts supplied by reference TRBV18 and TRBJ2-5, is NAGVMQNPRHLVRRRGQEARLRCSPMKGHSHVYWYRQLPEEGLKFMVYLQKENIIDESGMPKERFSAEFPKEGPSILRIQQVVRGDSAAYFCASSPQETQYFGPGTRLLVL.

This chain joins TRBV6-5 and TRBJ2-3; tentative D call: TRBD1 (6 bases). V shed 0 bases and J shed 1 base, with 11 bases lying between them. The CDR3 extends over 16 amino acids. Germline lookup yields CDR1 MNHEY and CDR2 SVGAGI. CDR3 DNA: TGTGCCAGCAGTTACTCCACAGGGCTGGGCACAGATACGCAGTATTTT. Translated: CASSYSTGLGTDTQYF.

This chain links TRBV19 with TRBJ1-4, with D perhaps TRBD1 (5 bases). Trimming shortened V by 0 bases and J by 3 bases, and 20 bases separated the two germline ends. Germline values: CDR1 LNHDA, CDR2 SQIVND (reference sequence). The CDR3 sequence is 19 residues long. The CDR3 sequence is CASSIDPLQEWGPNEKLFF. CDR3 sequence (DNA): TGTGCCAGTAGTATAGATCCCCTTCAAGAATGGGGACCTAATGAAAAACTGTTTTTT.

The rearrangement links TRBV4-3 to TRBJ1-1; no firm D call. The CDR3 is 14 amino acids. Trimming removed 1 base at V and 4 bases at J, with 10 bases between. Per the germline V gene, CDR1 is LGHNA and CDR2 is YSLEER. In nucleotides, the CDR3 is TGCGCCAGCAGCCAAGGTTCACGGGTCACTGAAGCTTTCTTT. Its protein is CASSQGSRVTEAFF.

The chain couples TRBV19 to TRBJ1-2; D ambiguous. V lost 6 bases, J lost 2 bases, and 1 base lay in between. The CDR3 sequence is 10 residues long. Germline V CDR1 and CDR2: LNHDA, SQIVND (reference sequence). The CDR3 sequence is CASSNYGYTF. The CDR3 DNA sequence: TGTGCCAGTAGCAACTATGGCTACACCTTC.

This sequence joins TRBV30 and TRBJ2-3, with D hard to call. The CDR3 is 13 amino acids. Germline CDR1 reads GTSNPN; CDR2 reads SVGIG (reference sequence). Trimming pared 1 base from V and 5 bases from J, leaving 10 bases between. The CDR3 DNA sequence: TGTGCCTGGAGTGCTTTTCGTAGAGATACGCAGTATTTT. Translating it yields CAWSAFRRDTQYF.

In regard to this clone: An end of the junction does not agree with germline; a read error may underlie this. CDR3 sequence (DNA): TGTGCCGGCAGCTTAACGCCGGACAGCAACCAGTACTTC. Amino acid sequence: CAGSLTPDSNQYF. This rearrangement joins TRBV7-3 to TRBJ2-7; D perhaps matches TRBD1 (6 bases). This CDR3 has 13 amino acids. CDR1 and CDR2 (germline): SGHTA, FQGTGA.

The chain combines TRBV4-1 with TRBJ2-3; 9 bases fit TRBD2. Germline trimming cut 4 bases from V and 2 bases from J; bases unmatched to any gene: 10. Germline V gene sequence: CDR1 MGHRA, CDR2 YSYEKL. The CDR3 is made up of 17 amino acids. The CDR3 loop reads CASSRVSGGLSTDTQYF. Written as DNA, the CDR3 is TGCGCCAGCAGCCGCGTTAGCGGGGGTCTTTCCACAGATACGCAGTATTTT.

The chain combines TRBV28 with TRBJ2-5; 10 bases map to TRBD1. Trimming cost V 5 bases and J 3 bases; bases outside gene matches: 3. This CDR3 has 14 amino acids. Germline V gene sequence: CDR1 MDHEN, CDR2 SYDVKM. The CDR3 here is CASSRDRGKETQYF. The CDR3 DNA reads TGTGCCAGCAGTCGGGACAGGGGAAAAGAGACCCAGTACTTC.

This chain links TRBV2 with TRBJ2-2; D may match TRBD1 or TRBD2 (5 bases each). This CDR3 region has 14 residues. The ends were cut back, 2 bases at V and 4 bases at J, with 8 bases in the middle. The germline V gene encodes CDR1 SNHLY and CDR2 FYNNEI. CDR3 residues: CASSEQGVTGELFF. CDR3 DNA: TGTGCCAGCAGTGAACAGGGAGTCACCGGGGAGCTGTTTTTT.

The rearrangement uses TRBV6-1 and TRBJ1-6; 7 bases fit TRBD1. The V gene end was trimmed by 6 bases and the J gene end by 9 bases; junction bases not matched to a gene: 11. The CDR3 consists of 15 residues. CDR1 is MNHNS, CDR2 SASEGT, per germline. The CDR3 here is CASRTAGQLLSPLHF. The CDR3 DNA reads TGTGCCAGCAGGACAGCGGGACAGCTACTTTCACCCCTCCACTTT.

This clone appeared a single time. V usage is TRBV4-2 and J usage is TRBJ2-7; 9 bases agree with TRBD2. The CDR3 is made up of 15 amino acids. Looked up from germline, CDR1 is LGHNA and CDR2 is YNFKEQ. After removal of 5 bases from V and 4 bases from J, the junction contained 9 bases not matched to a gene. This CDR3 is CASSLEETSGYEQYF. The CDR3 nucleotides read TGTGCCAGCAGCTTAGAAGAGACTAGCGGATACGAGCAGTACTTC.

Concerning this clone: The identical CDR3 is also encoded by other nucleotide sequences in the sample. This chain's CDR3 is CASRRSGGSTGELFF. For the CDR3, the DNA is TGTGCCAGCAGACGTAGCGGGGGTTCCACCGGGGAGCTGTTTTTT. V usage is TRBV7-6 and J usage is TRBJ2-2; the match to TRBD2 covers 9 bases. Germline assignment: CDR1 SGHVS and CDR2 FNYEAQ. Losses at the gene ends were 6 bases for V and 4 bases for J; bases not matched to a gene: 6. The CDR3 loop spans 15 amino acids. Combining the CDR3 with reference TRBV7-6 and TRBJ2-2 gives the whole variable domain GAGVSQSPRYKVTKRGQDVALRCDPISGHVSLYWYRQALGQGPEFLTYFNYEAQQDKSGLPNDRFSAERPEGSISTLTIQRTEQRDSAMYRCASRRSGGSTGELFFGEGSRLTVL.

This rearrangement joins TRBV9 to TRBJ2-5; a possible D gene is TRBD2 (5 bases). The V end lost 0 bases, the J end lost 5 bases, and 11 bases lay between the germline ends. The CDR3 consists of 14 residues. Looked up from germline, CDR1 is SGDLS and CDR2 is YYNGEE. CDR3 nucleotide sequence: TGTGCCAGCAGCGTAGCTCTAGCTGGCGAGACCCAGTACTTC. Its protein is CASSVALAGETQYF.

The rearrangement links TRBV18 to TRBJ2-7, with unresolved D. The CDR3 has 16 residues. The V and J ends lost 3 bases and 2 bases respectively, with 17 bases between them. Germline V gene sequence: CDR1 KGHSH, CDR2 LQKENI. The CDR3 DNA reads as TGTGCCAGCTCACCCCCCCGTGGTAATGATGCCTACGAGCAGTACTTC. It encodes CASSPPRGNDAYEQYF.

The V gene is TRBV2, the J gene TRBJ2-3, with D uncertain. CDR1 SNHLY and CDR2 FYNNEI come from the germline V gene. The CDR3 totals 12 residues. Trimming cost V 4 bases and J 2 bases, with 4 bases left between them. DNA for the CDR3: TGTGCCAGCAGTGCATACACAGATACGCAGTATTTT. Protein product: CASSAYTDTQYF.

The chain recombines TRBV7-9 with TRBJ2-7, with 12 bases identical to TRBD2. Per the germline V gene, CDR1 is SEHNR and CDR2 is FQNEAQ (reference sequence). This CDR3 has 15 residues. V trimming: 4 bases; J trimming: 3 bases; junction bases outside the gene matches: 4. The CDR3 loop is CASSSGLAGNYEQYF. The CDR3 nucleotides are TGTGCCAGCAGCTCCGGACTAGCGGGGAACTACGAGCAGTACTTC.

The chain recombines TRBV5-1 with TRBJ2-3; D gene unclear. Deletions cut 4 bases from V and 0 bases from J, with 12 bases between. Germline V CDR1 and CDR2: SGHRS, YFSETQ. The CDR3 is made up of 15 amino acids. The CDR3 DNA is TGCGCCAGCAGCGTGGAGATTACTAGCACAGATACGCAGTATTTT. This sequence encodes CASSVEITSTDTQYF.

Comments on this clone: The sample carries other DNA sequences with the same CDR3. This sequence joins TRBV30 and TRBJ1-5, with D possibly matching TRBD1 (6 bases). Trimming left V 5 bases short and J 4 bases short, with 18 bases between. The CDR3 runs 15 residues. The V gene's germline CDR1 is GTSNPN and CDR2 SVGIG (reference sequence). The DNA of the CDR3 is TGTGCCTGGCGGGAGGGGGGGGCCCGAAATCAGCCCCAGCATTTT. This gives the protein CAWREGGARNQPQHF.

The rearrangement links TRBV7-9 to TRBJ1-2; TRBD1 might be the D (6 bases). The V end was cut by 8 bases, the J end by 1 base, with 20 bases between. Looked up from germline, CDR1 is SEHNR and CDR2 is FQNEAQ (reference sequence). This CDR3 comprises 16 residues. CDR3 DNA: TGTGCCAGCGCCTCCAAAAACAGGGAAGTTAACTATGGCTACACCTTC. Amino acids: CASASKNREVNYGYTF.

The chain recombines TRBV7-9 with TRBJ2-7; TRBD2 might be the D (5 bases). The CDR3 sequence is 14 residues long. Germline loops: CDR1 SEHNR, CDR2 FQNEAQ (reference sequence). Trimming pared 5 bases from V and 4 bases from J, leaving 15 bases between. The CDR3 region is CASSRGSYQYEQYF. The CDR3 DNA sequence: TGTGCCAGCAGCCGAGGGAGTTACCAGTACGAGCAGTACTTC.

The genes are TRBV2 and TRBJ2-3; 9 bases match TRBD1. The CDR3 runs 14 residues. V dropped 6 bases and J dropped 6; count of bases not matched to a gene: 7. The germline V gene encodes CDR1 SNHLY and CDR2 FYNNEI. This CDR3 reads CASRGTGRGDTQYF. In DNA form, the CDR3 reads TGTGCCAGCAGGGGGACAGGGCGAGGTGATACGCAGTATTTT.